What follows are 30 T cell receptor beta chains derived from one specimen sequenced in a study of blood T cell repertoires in COVID-19. The method was immunoSEQ multiplex PCR; TCRdb's version includes in-frame clones alone and lacks a portion of them. The table lists approximately 280,000 clones, approximately 84% of them singletons. The sequencing input was peripheral blood. Source of these receptors: a human donor with COVID-19, enrolled during active disease. The donor label of this sample is uncertain.

The chain links TRBV19 to TRBJ1-1, with no clear D. Germline V gene sequence: CDR1 LNHDA, CDR2 SQIVND (reference sequence). Trimming left V 5 bases short and J 4 bases short, with 11 bases between. This CDR3 spans 13 amino acids. The CDR3 bases are TGTGCCAGTAGTCGTCGGCAGGTCACTGAAGCTTTCTTT. It yields the protein CASSRRQVTEAFF.

About this clone itself: In the same sample, other DNA sequences code for this CDR3. The chain is built from TRBV12-3 or TRBV12-4 and TRBJ1-2, with 8 bases lining up with TRBD1. Trimming cost V 6 bases and J 8 bases; bases outside gene matches: 5. The CDR3 loop spans 12 amino acids. CDR3 sequence reads: CASRGTGGGYTF. CDR3 in DNA: TGTGCCAGCAGGGGGACAGGCGGCGGCTACACCTTC.

The rearrangement links TRBV30 to TRBJ2-1; 9 positions match TRBD2. This CDR3 contains 15 residues. The V segment lost 3 bases and the J segment 7 bases; nucleotides outside the gene matches: 10. In germline, CDR1 is GTSNPN, CDR2 SVGIG (reference sequence). The CDR3, as DNA: TGTGCCTGGAGACTTACCGGGACTAGCAATAATGAGCAGTTCTTC. It is translated as CAWRLTGTSNNEQFF.

V gene TRBV21-1 combines with J gene TRBJ1-4; the table names TRBD1, a call not compared with the DNA. TRBV21-1 is listed as a pseudogene. The CDR3 spans 15 residues. The CDR3 nucleotides are TGTGCCAGCAGCTCGAAGGGACAGGGGGGGGAAAAACTGTTTTTT. It yields the protein CASSSKGQGGEKLFF.

The chain couples TRBV28 to TRBJ2-3; 12 nucleotides align to TRBD2. The trim removed 3 bases at V and 0 bases at J, leaving 7 bases unmatched. The length of the CDR3 is 18 residues. The germline CDR1 and CDR2 sequences are MDHEN and SYDVKM. CDR3 DNA sequence: TGTGCCAGCAGTTTCACTAGCGGGAGGCCCGCTAGCACAGATACGCAGTATTTT. Protein: CASSFTSGRPASTDTQYF.

J is TRBJ2-7 and V is TRBV5-4; 11 nucleotides align to TRBD2. Germline V gene data show CDR1 as SGHNT and CDR2 as YYREEE (reference sequence). This CDR3 comprises 15 residues. V shed 4 bases, J shed 6 bases, and the junction held 9 bases outside the gene matches. The CDR3 DNA sequence: TGTGCCAGCAGCCAAACTAGCGGGAGTTGGGGCGAGCAGTACTTC. It translates to CASSQTSGSWGEQYF.

The V gene is TRBV28, the J gene TRBJ2-1; D remains unclear. Trimming shortened V by 3 bases and J by 5 bases, and 11 bases separated the two germline ends. Germline CDR1 is MDHEN and CDR2 is SYDVKM. This CDR3 spans 14 amino acids. DNA of the CDR3: TGTGCCAGCAGTTTCGGAGAGTCCCACAATGAGCAGTTCTTC. It specifies CASSFGESHNEQFF.

The V gene is TRBV6-5, the J gene TRBJ1-4; TRBD1 matches 7 bases. Germline V gene data show CDR1 as MNHEY and CDR2 as SVGAGI. This CDR3 spans 15 amino acids. Germline trimming cut 6 bases from V and 7 bases from J; bases unmatched to any gene: 11. CDR3 sequence: CASSQEKTGSEKLFF. The CDR3 nucleotides are TGTGCCAGCAGCCAAGAGAAGACAGGGTCTGAAAAACTGTTTTTT.

V is TRBV11-2 and J is TRBJ1-5; maybe TRBD1 (5 bases). The CDR3 loop spans 13 amino acids. The germline CDR1 and CDR2 sequences are SGHAT and FQNNGV. Trimming removed 3 bases from V and 6 bases from J, with 9 bases in between. The CDR3 is CASSFLGGQPQHF. CDR3 DNA sequence: TGTGCCAGCAGCTTCCTCGGGGGTCAGCCCCAGCATTTT.

V and J are TRBV6-2 or TRBV6-3 and TRBJ1-3; no reliable D call. V lost 4 bases and J lost 4, with 8 bases in between. The germline V gene encodes CDR1 MNHEY and CDR2 SVGEGT. This CDR3 comprises 13 residues. The CDR3 here is CASSSSVGNTIYF. CDR3 coding DNA: TGTGCCAGCAGTTCGTCGGTGGGAAACACCATATATTTT.

This rearrangement joins TRBV11-2 to TRBJ1-2; 7 positions agree with TRBD1. V gave up 4 bases and J gave up 3 bases; unmatched junction bases: 2. CDR1 and CDR2 (germline): SGHAT, FQNNGV. The CDR3 consists of 13 residues. The CDR3 nucleotides read TGTGCCAGCAGCTCCACAGGGGACTATGGCTACACCTTC. It specifies CASSSTGDYGYTF.

This clone came up a few times. The V gene is TRBV5-5, the J gene TRBJ1-4; weak D call: TRBD1 (6 bases). CDR1 is SGHKS and CDR2 is YYEKEE in the germline V gene (reference sequence). Trimming left V 4 bases short and J 2 bases short, with 12 bases between. The CDR3 is 15 amino acids. The CDR3 protein is CASSTHRATNEKLFF. CDR3 DNA sequence: TGTGCCAGCAGCACCCACAGGGCGACTAATGAAAAACTGTTTTTT. The complete variable domain, with remaining parts taken from reference TRBV5-5 and TRBJ1-4, reads DAGVTQSPTHLIKTRGQQVTLRCSPISGHKSVSWYQQVLGQGPQFIFQYYEKEERGRGNFPDRFSARQFPNYSSELNVNALLLGDSALYLCASSTHRATNEKLFFGSGTQLSVL.

This clone was recorded only once. This chain links TRBV5-5 with TRBJ2-6; D may be TRBD2 (6 bases). The germline V gene encodes CDR1 SGHKS and CDR2 YYEKEE (reference sequence). CDR3 length: 15 residues. V was clipped by 2 bases and J by 10 bases, with 16 bases between them. This chain's CDR3 is CASSLGSGRQNVLTF. CDR3 DNA sequence: TGTGCCAGCAGCTTAGGGTCAGGGAGGCAAAACGTCCTGACTTTC.

V usage is TRBV3-1 (or the pseudogene TRBV3-2) and J usage is TRBJ2-2; TRBD2 matches at 10 bases. Losses at the gene ends were 1 base for V and 6 bases for J; bases not matched to a gene: 5. Germline loops: CDR1 LGHDT, CDR2 YNNKEL (reference sequence). The length of the CDR3 is 16 residues. The CDR3 loop reads CASSQVGLAGAGELFF. CDR3 sequence (DNA): TGTGCCAGCAGCCAAGTGGGTCTAGCGGGAGCCGGGGAGCTGTTTTTT.

The V and J genes are TRBV28 and TRBJ1-5; TRBD1 aligns across 8 bases. The J segment lost 6 bases and the V segment lost 7 bases, leaving 11 bases of the junction unmatched. CDR1 and CDR2 from the germline V gene are MDHEN and SYDVKM. The CDR3 has 15 amino acids. CDR3 DNA sequence: TGTGCCAGCACCGAACAGGGGGGATATCGTCAGCCCCAGCATTTT. Protein: CASTEQGGYRQPQHF.

This clone has just a few counts. CDR3 in amino acids: CASKVLGQMNTEAFF. The DNA of the CDR3 is TGTGCCAGCAAGGTTTTGGGGCAGATGAACACTGAAGCTTTCTTT. The chain employs TRBV2 and TRBJ1-1; D is possibly TRBD1 (5 bases). This CDR3 has 15 amino acids. Trimming left V 7 bases short and J 0 bases short, with 15 bases between. Per germline, CDR1 SNHLY and CDR2 FYNNEI.

This sequence joins TRBV9 and TRBJ1-6; D remains unclear. The germline V gene encodes CDR1 SGDLS and CDR2 YYNGEE. The CDR3 contains 17 residues. Between the trimmed V and J ends, which lost 0 bases and 7 bases, there was a span of 17 bases. CDR3 loop: CASSVADGTRRNSPLHF. The CDR3 DNA sequence: TGTGCCAGCAGCGTAGCTGATGGCACGAGGAGGAATTCACCCCTCCACTTT. The whole variable domain, remainder taken from reference TRBV9 and TRBJ1-6, is DSGVTQTPKHLITATGQRVTLRCSPRSGDLSVYWYQQSLDQGLQFLIQYYNGEERAKGNILERFSAQQFPDLHSELNLSSLELGDSALYFCASSVADGTRRNSPLHFGNGTRLTVT.

The chain is built from TRBV5-6 and TRBJ2-5, with TRBD1 matching 12 bases. CDR1 and CDR2 (germline): SGHDT, YYEEEE. V gave up 6 bases and J gave up 0 bases; unmatched junction bases: 12. There are 18 residues in the CDR3. The CDR3 protein is CASTPRDRGLVYQETQYF. The CDR3 nucleotides are TGTGCCAGCACCCCCCGGGACAGGGGGCTTGTGTACCAAGAGACCCAGTACTTC.

The chain employs TRBV6-5 and TRBJ1-3, with 8 bases that match TRBD1. This CDR3 contains 15 residues. The V gene's germline CDR1 is MNHEY and CDR2 SVGAGI. With 4 bases clipped from V and 0 bases from J, the junction kept 2 bases outside the gene matches. Here the CDR3 DNA reads TGTGCCAGCAGTTGGGGACAGGACTCTGGAAACACCATATATTTT. Encoded protein: CASSWGQDSGNTIYF.

J is TRBJ1-5 and V is TRBV6-4; D remains ambiguous. This CDR3 contains 15 residues. Per germline, CDR1 MRHNA and CDR2 SNTAGT. V lost 3 bases to trimming and J lost 1 base, with 10 bases between them. CDR3 sequence reads: CASSEESGSNQPQHF. The CDR3 nucleotides are TGTGCCAGCAGTGAAGAATCGGGAAGCAATCAGCCCCAGCATTTT.

The chain is built from TRBV5-5 and TRBJ1-6; D uncertain. Per germline, CDR1 SGHKS and CDR2 YYEKEE (reference sequence). The V and J ends lost 4 bases and 9 bases respectively, with 8 bases between them. This CDR3 contains 12 residues. CDR3 protein: CASSLDPSPLHF. The CDR3 DNA is TGTGCCAGCAGCCTAGACCCTTCACCCCTCCACTTT.

The chain links TRBV5-1 to TRBJ1-1; the D is unclear. The germline V gene encodes CDR1 SGHRS and CDR2 YFSETQ. V was pared by 1 base and J by 8 bases, with 6 bases between. The CDR3 contains 11 residues. DNA of the CDR3: TGCGCCAGCAGCTTGCCGGGGGAAGCTTTCTTT. It is translated as CASSLPGEAFF.

The rearrangement joins TRBV19 to TRBJ2-3, with 13 bases identical to TRBD2. In germline, CDR1 is LNHDA, CDR2 SQIVND (reference sequence). The CDR3 runs to 17 residues. J lost 0 bases, V lost 5 bases, and 5 bases had no gene match. The CDR3: CASSGGLAGASTDTQYF. The CDR3 nucleotides read TGTGCCAGTAGTGGAGGACTAGCGGGGGCTAGCACAGATACGCAGTATTTT.

The V and J genes are TRBV5-5 and TRBJ2-5, with 7 positions matching TRBD2. In germline, CDR1 is SGHKS, CDR2 YYEKEE (reference sequence). CDR3 length equals 15 residues. The junction had 8 bases not matched to a gene; V was cut back by 4 bases and J by 2 bases. The chain's CDR3 is CASSRGGGRQETQYF. Written as DNA, the CDR3 is TGTGCCAGCAGCCGCGGCGGGGGAAGGCAAGAGACCCAGTACTTC.

This chain links TRBV19 with TRBJ1-2, with 12 positions matching TRBD1. This CDR3 is 15 amino acids long. Trimming removed 7 bases from V and 11 bases from J; junction bases left unmatched: 14. CDR1 is LNHDA and CDR2 is SQIVND in the germline V gene (reference sequence). The CDR3 region is CASIPEPGQGAGYTF. The CDR3 DNA sequence: TGTGCCAGTATTCCCGAGCCGGGACAGGGGGCCGGATACACCTTC.

This clone appeared once. V and J are TRBV7-2 and TRBJ2-1; 7 nucleotides agree with TRBD1. Germline V gene lookup returns CDR1 SGHTA and CDR2 FQGNSA. J gave up 3 bases and V 1 base, and 3 bases lay outside the gene matches. The CDR3 is 15 amino acids. This CDR3 is CASSLGQGFYNEQFF. The CDR3 DNA sequence: TGTGCCAGCAGCTTAGGACAGGGATTCTACAATGAGCAGTTCTTC.

There are many counts of this clone. V gene TRBV5-1 combines with J gene TRBJ2-5; tentative D call: TRBD1 (6 bases). The V end was cut by 4 bases, the J end by 5 bases, with 18 bases between. The length of the CDR3 is 15 residues. The germline CDR1 and CDR2 sequences are SGHRS and YFSETQ. CDR3: CASSPPGTQGETQYF. The CDR3 DNA reads as TGCGCCAGCAGCCCCCCCGGGACCCAGGGGGAGACCCAGTACTTC.

The chain joins TRBV19 to TRBJ2-2, with TRBD2 matching 7 bases. This CDR3 spans 16 amino acids. The J segment lost 7 bases and the V segment lost 5 bases, leaving 13 bases of the junction unmatched. The germline CDR1 and CDR2 sequences are LNHDA and SQIVND (reference sequence). The CDR3, as DNA: TGTGCCAGTAGTTACTTCCGGCGGGAGAGTGGCGGGGAGCTGTTTTTT. Protein sequence: CASSYFRRESGGELFF.

The chain recombines TRBV6-6 with TRBJ1-1; 9 positions match TRBD1. The germline V gene encodes CDR1 MNHNY and CDR2 SVGAGI (reference sequence). The CDR3 runs to 15 residues. Trimming removed 2 bases from V and 3 bases from J; junction bases left unmatched: 4. The CDR3 nucleotides read TGTGCCAGCAGTTACCAGACAGGGGGAGACACTGAAGCTTTCTTT. It encodes CASSYQTGGDTEAFF.

In DNA form, the CDR3 reads TGTGCCAGCAGCTTAGCAGGGGCTGGCTACACCTTC. This encodes CASSLAGAGYTF. The chain employs TRBV11-2 and TRBJ1-2, with a tentative D call TRBD1 (6 bases). CDR3 size: 12 residues. With 1 base removed from V and 7 bases from J, the gap between germline ends came to 7 bases. Germline CDR1 SGHAT, CDR2 FQNNGV.